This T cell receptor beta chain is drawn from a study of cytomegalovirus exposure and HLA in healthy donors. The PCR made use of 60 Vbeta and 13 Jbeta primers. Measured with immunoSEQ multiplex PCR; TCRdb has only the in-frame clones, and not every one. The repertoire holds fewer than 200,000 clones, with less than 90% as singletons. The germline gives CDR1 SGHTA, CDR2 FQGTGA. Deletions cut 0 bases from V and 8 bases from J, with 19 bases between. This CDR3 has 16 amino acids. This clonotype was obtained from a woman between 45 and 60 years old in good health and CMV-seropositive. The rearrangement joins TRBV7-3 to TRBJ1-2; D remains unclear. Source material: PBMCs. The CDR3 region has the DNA TGTGCCAGCAGCTTAACCCCGCGCGTCGGTCAATCGGGCTACACCTTC. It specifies CASSLTPRVGQSGYTF.